Reported below is one T cell receptor beta chain. What it binds is unknown. Definition of naive CD8+ T cells rested on a CD45RO-CCR7+CD27+CD95- profile. UMI-labeled 5' RACE TRB cDNA libraries were prepared from the cells. TCRdb re-called the 5' RACE reads and shows each CDR3 protein once, DNA omitted. This repertoire includes fewer than 90,000 distinct CDR3 sequences. This specimen comes from a study of CXCR3-negative and CXCR3-positive naive CD8 T cells. The CDR3 extends over 17 amino acids. Germline assignment: CDR1 LNHDA and CDR2 SQIVND (reference sequence). General study points: Naive CXCR3-positive cells had TRB CDR3s more hydrophobic than those of CXCR3-negative naive cells. Similar TRBV-TRBJ usage characterized naive CXCR3-negative and CXCR3-positive cells; memory cells differed.

J is TRBJ2-6 and V is TRBV19; no DNA is available, so the TRBD1 call from TCRdb remains unchecked. Sequenced: naive CXCR3+ CD8+ T cells from blood. Subset indicated: CD45RO-CCR7+CD27+CD95- naive CD8+ T cells expressing CXCR3 (TNR3+). The source is a human donor in good health. Some clones in this sample may be carry-over from other donors' samples. This CDR3 is CASSIDRRGGRANVLTF.